The 9 T cell receptor beta chains presented below share a single source sample, sequenced in a study of blood T cell repertoires in COVID-19. Here immunoSEQ multiplex PCR was the method, and the copy in TCRdb shows in-frame clones only, minus some. Of around 390,000 clones in the sample, more than 75% are singletons; the top ten hold roughly 9.4%. The sample consisted of PBMCs or T cells enriched from blood (not recorded which). The receptor set was obtained from a woman in her 50s who had recovered from COVID-19.

This chain joins TRBV18 and TRBJ1-6; weak D call: TRBD1 (5 bases). Per germline, CDR1 KGHSH and CDR2 LQKENI. This CDR3 has 18 amino acids. V dropped 6 bases and J dropped 11 bases, with 29 bases sitting between them. The CDR3 DNA reads as TGTGCCAGCTCTCGTAGGCAGGGTCATCAAGGGGAAGAGGCACCCCTCCACTTT. This encodes CASSRRQGHQGEEAPLHF.

The chain links TRBV5-6 to TRBJ2-6, with unresolved D. V was trimmed by 4 bases and J by 1 base, leaving 6 bases between them. The CDR3 loop spans 14 amino acids. Germline loops: CDR1 SGHDT, CDR2 YYEEEE. The CDR3: CASSLRSGANVLTF. The DNA of the CDR3 is TGTGCCAGCAGCCTCAGGTCTGGGGCCAACGTCCTGACTTTC.

The chain links TRBV19 to TRBJ1-5; the D is unclear. CDR3 size: 15 residues. Germline V lookup: CDR1 LNHDA, CDR2 SQIVND (reference sequence). With 4 bases removed from V and 1 base from J, the gap between germline ends came to 11 bases. The CDR3 DNA sequence: TGTGCCAGTAGTACCACTCACGGGAGCAATCAGCCCCAGCATTTT. Translated, it gives CASSTTHGSNQPQHF. Variable domain in full (rest from reference TRBV19 and TRBJ1-5): DGGITQSPKYLFRKEGQNVTLSCEQNLNHDAMYWYRQDPGQGLRLIYYSQIVNDFQKGDIAEGYSVSREKKESFPLTVTSAQKNPTAFYLCASSTTHGSNQPQHFGDGTRLSIL.

The gene calls are TRBV6-1 and TRBJ1-5; tentatively, D is TRBD1 (6 bases). Germline CDR1 and CDR2: MNHNS and SASEGT. The length of the CDR3 is 14 residues. Trimming stripped 3 bases from V and 8 bases from J, with 14 bases between. The CDR3 is CASSETQGFKPQHF. The CDR3 nucleotides are TGTGCCAGCAGTGAGACACAGGGTTTTAAGCCCCAGCATTTT.

The chain carries TRBV7-9 and TRBJ1-3; the D is unclear. CDR3 size: 14 residues. V shed 5 bases and J shed 0 bases, with 8 bases lying between them. The germline V gene encodes CDR1 SEHNR and CDR2 FQNEAQ (reference sequence). The CDR3 here is CASSIDISGNTIYF. The CDR3 region has the DNA TGTGCCAGCAGCATCGACATCTCTGGAAACACCATATATTTT.

This chain links TRBV30 with TRBJ2-5; tentatively, D is TRBD2 (7 bases). The CDR3 is 15 residues long. CDR1 and CDR2 from the germline V gene are GTSNPN and SVGIG (reference sequence). The V and J ends lost 0 bases and 6 bases respectively, with 17 bases between them. CDR3 amino acids: CAWSVGLGGAKTQYF. The CDR3 bases are TGTGCCTGGAGTGTGGGCCTGGGGGGGGCGAAGACCCAGTACTTC.

The chain employs TRBV29-1 and TRBJ1-1; maybe TRBD1 (6 bases). In germline, CDR1 is SQVTM, CDR2 ANQGSEA. The CDR3 runs 13 residues. The V end was cut by 7 bases, the J end by 1 base, with 13 bases between. CDR3: CSARGQENTEAFF. The CDR3 coding sequence is TGCAGCGCCAGGGGACAAGAGAACACTGAAGCTTTCTTT.

J is TRBJ2-3 and V is TRBV7-2; TRBD2 aligns across 8 bases. The J segment lost 0 bases and the V segment lost 2 bases, leaving 7 bases of the junction unmatched. In germline, CDR1 is SGHTA, CDR2 FQGNSA. The CDR3 consists of 17 residues. CDR3 amino acids: CASSLRRGASSTDTQYF. CDR3 DNA sequence: TGTGCCAGCAGCTTAAGGCGGGGGGCCTCTAGCACAGATACGCAGTATTTT.

The chain is built from TRBV4-3 and TRBJ2-2, with 7 bases identical to TRBD2. Per the germline V gene, CDR1 is LGHNA and CDR2 is YSLEER. This CDR3 contains 18 residues. The J segment lost 3 bases and the V segment lost 1 base, leaving 11 bases of the junction unmatched. CDR3: CASSQVFGGGLDTGELFF. CDR3 DNA: TGCGCCAGCAGCCAAGTCTTTGGCGGGGGTCTTGACACCGGGGAGCTGTTTTTT.